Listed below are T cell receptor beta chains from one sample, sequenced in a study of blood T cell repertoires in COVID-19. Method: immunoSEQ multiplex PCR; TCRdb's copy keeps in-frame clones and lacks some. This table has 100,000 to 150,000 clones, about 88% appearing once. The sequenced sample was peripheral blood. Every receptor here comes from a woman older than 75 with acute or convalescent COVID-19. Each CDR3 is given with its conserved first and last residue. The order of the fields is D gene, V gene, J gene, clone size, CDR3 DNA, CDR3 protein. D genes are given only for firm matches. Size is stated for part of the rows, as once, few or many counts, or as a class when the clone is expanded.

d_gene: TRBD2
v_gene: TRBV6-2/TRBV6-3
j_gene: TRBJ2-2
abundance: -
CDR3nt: TGTGCCAGCAGCCACACTAGCGGGGGAGTGGGAACCGGGGAGCTGTTTTTT
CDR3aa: CASSHTSGGVGTGELFF

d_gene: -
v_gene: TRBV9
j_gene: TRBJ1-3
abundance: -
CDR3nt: TGTGCCAGCAGCGTAGGGTCTAGGGGAAGGTCTGGAAACACCATATATTTT
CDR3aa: CASSVGSRGRSGNTIYF

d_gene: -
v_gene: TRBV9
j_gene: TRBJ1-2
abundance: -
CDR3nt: TGTGCCAGCAGCGCCCAAACCAGGGTGAGCGGCTACACCTTC
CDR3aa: CASSAQTRVSGYTF

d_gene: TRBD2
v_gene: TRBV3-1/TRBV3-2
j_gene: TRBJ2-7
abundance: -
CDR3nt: TGTGCCAGCAGCCAGGCGGGAGTTGGCGAGCAGTACTTC
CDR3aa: CASSQAGVGEQYF

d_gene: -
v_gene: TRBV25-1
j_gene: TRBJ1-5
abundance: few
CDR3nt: TGTGCCAGCAGTGACAGGGAAGCTCAGCCCCAGCATTTT
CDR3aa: CASSDREAQPQHF

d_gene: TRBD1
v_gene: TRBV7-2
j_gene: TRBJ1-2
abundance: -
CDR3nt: TGTGCCAGCAGCTTAAGGGACAGGGATGGCTACACCTTC
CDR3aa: CASSLRDRDGYTF

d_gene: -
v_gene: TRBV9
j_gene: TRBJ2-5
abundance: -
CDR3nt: TGTGCCAGCAGCGCAGGACAATTTGAAGAGACCCAGTACTTC
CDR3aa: CASSAGQFEETQYF

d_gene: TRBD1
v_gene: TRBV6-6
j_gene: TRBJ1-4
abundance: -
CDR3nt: TGTGCCAGCAGATCCACAGGGGGAGGGGAAAAACTGTTTTTT
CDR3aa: CASRSTGGGEKLFF

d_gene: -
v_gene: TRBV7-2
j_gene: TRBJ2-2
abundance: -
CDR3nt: TGTGCCAGCAGCTCACCCCCCAGGGCTAGCGGGGAGCTGTTTTTT
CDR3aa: CASSSPPRASGELFF

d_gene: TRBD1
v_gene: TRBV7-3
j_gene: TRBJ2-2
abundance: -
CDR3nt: TGTGCCAGCAGACCCCAGGGGGCGGGCGGGGAGCTGTTTTTT
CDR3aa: CASRPQGAGGELFF

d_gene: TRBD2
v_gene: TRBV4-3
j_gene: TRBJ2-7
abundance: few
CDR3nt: TGCGCCAGCAGCCAAGATGGGACTAGCGGGGGGGACGAGCAGTACTTC
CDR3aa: CASSQDGTSGGDEQYF